What follows are 18 T cell receptor beta chains derived from one specimen sequenced in a study of T cell responses to AZD1222 COVID-19 vaccine (TCRdb year 2021). The meaning of the sample's time point label: about 28 days (+/-7) after the second vaccine dose. The library was prepared using the immunoSEQ multiplex PCR assay. TCRdb stores this immuneACCESS table with in-frame sequences only. Part of the clones is absent; in the studies checked, under half of the shortfall reflects unresolved V genes, and no reason is known for the rest. The sample table records 90,000 to 150,000 clones; roughly nine tenths of these occur just once. The leading ten clones occupy about 2.5% of the sample. The input for sequencing was peripheral blood, taken 28 days after the second AZD1222 dose. Every receptor here comes from an adult who received the AZD1222 COVID-19 vaccine.

By frequency in the sample, this clone is medium-sized. The CDR3 here is CASSLNSNQPQHF. The DNA of the CDR3 is TGTGCCAGCAGCCTAAATAGCAATCAGCCCCAGCATTTT. The chain has TRBV5-8 and TRBJ1-5; D remains ambiguous. This CDR3 region has 13 residues. CDR1 SGHTS and CDR2 YDEGEE come from the germline V gene. V lost 4 bases and J 0 bases, leaving 5 bases between the germline ends.

The V and J genes are TRBV18 and TRBJ1-2; D is unclear. Germline CDR1 is KGHSH and CDR2 is LQKENI. This CDR3 comprises 17 residues. Trimming took 2 bases from V and 0 from J, leaving 16 bases between them. CDR3 nucleotide sequence: TGTGCCAGCTCACCAGGTAGATCCGCCCTATCTAACTATGGCTACACCTTC. It codes for CASSPGRSALSNYGYTF.

The rearrangement uses TRBV3-1 (or the pseudogene TRBV3-2) and TRBJ1-3; D is uncertain. The V gene's germline CDR1 is LGHDT and CDR2 YNNKEL (reference sequence). V was clipped by 4 bases and J by 3 bases, with 10 bases between them. CDR3 length: 14 amino acids. The DNA for the CDR3 is TGTGCCAGCAGCCGAAAAATTAATGGAAACACCATATATTTT. Protein product: CASSRKINGNTIYF.

The CDR3 sequence: CASSLEIYREGTGELFF. The CDR3 bases are TGTGCCAGCAGCTTAGAGATTTACAGGGAAGGCACCGGGGAGCTGTTTTTT. The rearrangement links TRBV7-2 to TRBJ2-2; D may be TRBD1 (6 bases). CDR1 and CDR2 from the germline V gene are SGHTA and FQGNSA. The germline V and J ends were trimmed by 1 base and 4 bases, with 16 bases remaining between them. The CDR3 covers 17 residues.

The J gene is TRBJ1-4, the V gene TRBV15, with unresolved D. In germline, CDR1 is LNHNV, CDR2 YYDKDF (reference sequence). V was pared by 0 bases and J by 4 bases, with 3 bases between. This CDR3 region has 13 residues. As DNA, the CDR3 is TGTGCCACCAGCAGAGATTATAATGAAAAACTGTTTTTT. Amino acid sequence: CATSRDYNEKLFF.

V usage is TRBV28 and J usage is TRBJ2-1, with 9 bases fitting TRBD2. Germline assignment: CDR1 MDHEN and CDR2 SYDVKM. Trimming cost V 6 bases and J 4 bases; bases outside gene matches: 4. The CDR3 totals 14 residues. CDR3 loop: CASRKGLAYNEQFF. DNA for the CDR3: TGTGCCAGCAGGAAGGGACTAGCTTACAATGAGCAGTTCTTC.

The chain has TRBV6-5 and TRBJ2-1, with a possible D match to TRBD1 (6 bases). The CDR3 extends over 14 amino acids. The V end lost 5 bases, the J end lost 4 bases, and 12 bases lay between the germline ends. Germline CDR1 MNHEY, CDR2 SVGAGI. CDR3 bases: TGTGCCAGCAGTAAACAGGGTGGGTACAATGAGCAGTTCTTC. Encoded protein: CASSKQGGYNEQFF.

V and J are TRBV29-1 and TRBJ1-1; 8 bases match TRBD1. This CDR3 region has 14 residues. Looked up from germline, CDR1 is SQVTM and CDR2 is ANQGSEA. V was clipped by 4 bases and J by 4 bases; unmatched bases: 8. CDR3 protein: CSVGLTGALTEAFF. The DNA for the CDR3 is TGCAGCGTTGGGTTGACAGGGGCCCTCACTGAAGCTTTCTTT.

This rearrangement joins TRBV18 to TRBJ2-3; 10 bases agree with TRBD2. The trim removed 2 bases at V and 5 bases at J, leaving 4 bases unmatched. CDR3 length equals 15 residues. CDR1 is KGHSH and CDR2 is LQKENI in the germline V gene. The CDR3 sequence: CASSPGLADIDTQYF. Here the CDR3 DNA reads TGTGCCAGCTCACCAGGACTAGCGGATATAGATACGCAGTATTTT.

A single count supports this clone. The chain is built from TRBV18 and TRBJ1-1; a weak D match, TRBD1 (5 bases). This CDR3 has 13 residues. The V gene's germline CDR1 is KGHSH and CDR2 LQKENI. Trimming took off 6 bases at V and 1 base at J, with 9 bases between the two ends. CDR3 nucleotide sequence: TGTGCCAGCTCCGATGACAGGAACACTGAAGCTTTCTTT. Its translation: CASSDDRNTEAFF. Variable domain in full (rest from reference TRBV18 and TRBJ1-1): NAGVMQNPRHLVRRRGQEARLRCSPMKGHSHVYWYRQLPEEGLKFMVYLQKENIIDESGMPKERFSAEFPKEGPSILRIQQVVRGDSAAYFCASSDDRNTEAFFGQGTRLTVV.

The chain employs TRBV5-1 and TRBJ1-6; the D gene is possibly TRBD1 (5 bases). Germline V gene data show CDR1 as SGHRS and CDR2 as YFSETQ. V was pared by 1 base and J by 5 bases, with 10 bases between. This CDR3 is 15 amino acids long. CDR3 residues: CASSLQVGDNSPLHF. For the CDR3, the DNA is TGCGCCAGCAGCTTGCAGGTGGGGGATAATTCACCCCTCCACTTT.

The chain recombines TRBV10-3 with TRBJ2-3; possible D gene TRBD2, 7 bases. V was pared by 8 bases and J by 2 bases, with 14 bases between. Germline V gene sequence: CDR1 ENHRY, CDR2 SYGVKD. The CDR3 has 14 amino acids. The CDR3 region has the DNA TGTGCCATCTCGGGGGGCCTTCTCACAGATACGCAGTATTTT. It yields the protein CAISGGLLTDTQYF.

The chain couples TRBV14 to TRBJ2-7, with TRBD1 identical over 9 bases. After removal of 4 bases from V and 2 bases from J, the junction contained 9 bases not matched to a gene. Germline V CDR1 and CDR2: SGHDN, FVKESK. This CDR3 has 16 residues. CDR3 in DNA: TGTGCCAGCAGCCCTCTCCTCGGGACAGGGACCTACGAGCAGTACTTC. Translation gives CASSPLLGTGTYEQYF.

This clone occurred once. The rearrangement uses TRBV7-8 and TRBJ1-1; D gene unclear. Germline V CDR1 and CDR2: SGHVS, FQNEAQ. The CDR3 loop spans 13 amino acids. V gave up 4 bases and J gave up 1 base, with 7 bases separating them. CDR3 sequence (DNA): TGTGCCAGCAGCTCCCTCAGGAACACTGAAGCTTTCTTT. Its protein is CASSSLRNTEAFF.

This rearrangement joins TRBV5-4 to TRBJ2-3, with 9 bases matching TRBD2. The CDR3 has 16 amino acids. The J segment lost 1 base and the V segment lost 4 bases, leaving 7 bases of the junction unmatched. The germline V gene has CDR1 SGHNT and CDR2 YYREEE (reference sequence). The CDR3 DNA reads as TGTGCCAGCAGCCGAAAAGCGGGGGGAGGCACAGATACGCAGTATTTT. The encoded protein is CASSRKAGGGTDTQYF.

The rearrangement joins TRBV7-8 to TRBJ1-1; a weak D match, TRBD1 (5 bases). CDR1 and CDR2 from the germline V gene are SGHVS and FQNEAQ. This CDR3 has 16 amino acids. V shed 4 bases and J shed 4 bases, with 19 bases lying between them. The CDR3 DNA is TGTGCCAGCAGCTCCAATCAGGGCTTGCGGGGCACTGAAGCTTTCTTT. This encodes CASSSNQGLRGTEAFF.

The chain recombines TRBV25-1 with TRBJ2-2; possible D gene TRBD1, 6 bases. CDR1 and CDR2 (germline): MGHDK, SYGVNS. V lost 6 bases and J lost 1, with 12 bases in between. The CDR3 sequence is 15 residues long. CDR3 protein: CASRGTGRNTGELFF. As DNA, the CDR3 is TGTGCCAGCAGAGGCACAGGGAGGAACACCGGGGAGCTGTTTTTT.

V usage is TRBV11-2 and J usage is TRBJ2-1; TRBD1 agrees at 7 bases. The germline gives CDR1 SGHAT, CDR2 FQNNGV. Trimming removed 8 bases from V and 3 bases from J; junction bases left unmatched: 16. The length of the CDR3 is 17 residues. The CDR3 DNA is TGTGCCAGCTCCTTAAGGGACCTGAGACAGGGCTACAATGAGCAGTTCTTC. It is translated as CASSLRDLRQGYNEQFF.